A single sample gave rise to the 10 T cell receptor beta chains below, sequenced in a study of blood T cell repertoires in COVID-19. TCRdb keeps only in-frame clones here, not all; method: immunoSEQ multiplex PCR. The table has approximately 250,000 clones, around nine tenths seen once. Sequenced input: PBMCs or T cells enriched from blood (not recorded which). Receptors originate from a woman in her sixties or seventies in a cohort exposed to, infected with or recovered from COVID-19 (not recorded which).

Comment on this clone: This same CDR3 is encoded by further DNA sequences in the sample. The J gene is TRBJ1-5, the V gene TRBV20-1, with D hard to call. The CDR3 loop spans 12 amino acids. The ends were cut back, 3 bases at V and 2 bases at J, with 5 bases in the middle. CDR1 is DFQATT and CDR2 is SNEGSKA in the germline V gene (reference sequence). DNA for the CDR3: TGCAGTGCTAGTTCGGGCAATCAGCCCCAGCATTTT. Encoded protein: CSASSGNQPQHF.

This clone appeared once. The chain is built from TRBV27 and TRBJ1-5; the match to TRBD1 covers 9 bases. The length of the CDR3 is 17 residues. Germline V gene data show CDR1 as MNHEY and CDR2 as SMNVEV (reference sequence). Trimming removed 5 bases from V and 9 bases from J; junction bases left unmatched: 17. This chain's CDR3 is CASSPTPGQGMGPPQHF. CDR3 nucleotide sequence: TGTGCCAGCAGTCCAACCCCGGGACAGGGTATGGGTCCGCCCCAGCATTTT.

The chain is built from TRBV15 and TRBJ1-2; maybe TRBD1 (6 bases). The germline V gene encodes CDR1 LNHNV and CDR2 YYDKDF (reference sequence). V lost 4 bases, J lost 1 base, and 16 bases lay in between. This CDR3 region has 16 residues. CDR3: CATSMRSGTNNYGYTF. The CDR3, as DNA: TGTGCCACCAGCATGAGATCCGGGACAAATAACTATGGCTACACCTTC.

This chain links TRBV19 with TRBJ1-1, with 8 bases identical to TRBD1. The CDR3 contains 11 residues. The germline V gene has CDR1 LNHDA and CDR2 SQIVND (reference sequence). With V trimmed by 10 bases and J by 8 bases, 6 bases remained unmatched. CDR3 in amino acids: CATRQGPEAFF. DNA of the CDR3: TGTGCCACCAGACAGGGGCCAGAAGCTTTCTTT.

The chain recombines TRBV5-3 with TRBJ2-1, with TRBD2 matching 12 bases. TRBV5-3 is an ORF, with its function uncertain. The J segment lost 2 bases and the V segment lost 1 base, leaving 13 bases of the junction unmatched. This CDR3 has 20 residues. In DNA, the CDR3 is TGTGCCAGAAGCTTGTGGGTTCAGCTAGCGGGAGGGGGGCCCTACAATGAGCAGTTCTTC. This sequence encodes CARSLWVQLAGGGPYNEQFF.

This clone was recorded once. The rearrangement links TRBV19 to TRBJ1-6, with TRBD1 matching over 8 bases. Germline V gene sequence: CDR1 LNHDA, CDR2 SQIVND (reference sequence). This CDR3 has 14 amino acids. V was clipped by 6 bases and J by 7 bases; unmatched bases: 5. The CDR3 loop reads CASSTGGPNSPLHF. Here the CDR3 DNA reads TGTGCCAGTAGCACAGGGGGTCCAAATTCACCCCTCCACTTT.

DNA of the CDR3: TGTGCCAGCAGTACCCCGGGACAGGGGGTATATGAGCAGTTCTTC. It specifies CASSTPGQGVYEQFF. V is TRBV6-5 and J is TRBJ2-1; 11 nucleotides match TRBD1. This CDR3 spans 15 amino acids. V was pared by 5 bases and J by 8 bases, with 8 bases of the junction left unmatched. Germline V gene lookup returns CDR1 MNHEY and CDR2 SVGAGI.

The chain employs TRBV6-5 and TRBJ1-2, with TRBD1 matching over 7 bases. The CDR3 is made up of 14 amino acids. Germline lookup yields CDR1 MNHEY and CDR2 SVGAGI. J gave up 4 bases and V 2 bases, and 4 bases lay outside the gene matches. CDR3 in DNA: TGTGCCAGCAGTTACAGTGCAGGGGGCTATGGCTACACCTTC. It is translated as CASSYSAGGYGYTF.

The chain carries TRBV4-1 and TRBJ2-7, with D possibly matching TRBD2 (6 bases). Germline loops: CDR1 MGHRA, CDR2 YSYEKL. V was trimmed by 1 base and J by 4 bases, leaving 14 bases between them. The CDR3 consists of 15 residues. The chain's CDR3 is CASSQGFGRGYEQYF. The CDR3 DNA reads TGCGCCAGCAGCCAAGGCTTCGGGAGAGGGTACGAGCAGTACTTC.

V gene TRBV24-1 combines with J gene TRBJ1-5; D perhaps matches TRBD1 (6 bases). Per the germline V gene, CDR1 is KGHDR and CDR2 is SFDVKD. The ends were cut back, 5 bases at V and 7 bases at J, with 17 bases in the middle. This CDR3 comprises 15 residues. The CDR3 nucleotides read TGTGCCACCAGTGCCCGGGGGGGCGTCGGGCAGCCCCAGCATTTT. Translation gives CATSARGGVGQPQHF.